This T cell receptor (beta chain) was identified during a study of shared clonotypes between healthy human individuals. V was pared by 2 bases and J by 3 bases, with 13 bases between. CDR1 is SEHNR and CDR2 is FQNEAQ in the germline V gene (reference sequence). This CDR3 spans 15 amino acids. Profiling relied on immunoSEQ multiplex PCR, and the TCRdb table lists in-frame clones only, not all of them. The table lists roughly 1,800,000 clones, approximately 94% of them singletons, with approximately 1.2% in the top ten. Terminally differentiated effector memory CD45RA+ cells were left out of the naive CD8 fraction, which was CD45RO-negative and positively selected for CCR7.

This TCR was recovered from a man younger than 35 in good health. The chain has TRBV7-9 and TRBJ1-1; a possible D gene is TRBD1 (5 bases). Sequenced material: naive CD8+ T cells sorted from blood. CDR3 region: CASSLRDEGDTEAFF. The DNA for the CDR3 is TGTGCCAGCAGCTTAAGGGACGAAGGGGACACTGAAGCTTTCTTT. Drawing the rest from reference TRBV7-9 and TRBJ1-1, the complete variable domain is DTGVSQNPRHKITKRGQNVTFRCDPISEHNRLYWYRQTLGQGPEFLTYFQNEAQLEKSRLLSDRFSAERPKGSFSTLEIQRTEQGDSAMYLCASSLRDEGDTEAFFGQGTRLTVV.